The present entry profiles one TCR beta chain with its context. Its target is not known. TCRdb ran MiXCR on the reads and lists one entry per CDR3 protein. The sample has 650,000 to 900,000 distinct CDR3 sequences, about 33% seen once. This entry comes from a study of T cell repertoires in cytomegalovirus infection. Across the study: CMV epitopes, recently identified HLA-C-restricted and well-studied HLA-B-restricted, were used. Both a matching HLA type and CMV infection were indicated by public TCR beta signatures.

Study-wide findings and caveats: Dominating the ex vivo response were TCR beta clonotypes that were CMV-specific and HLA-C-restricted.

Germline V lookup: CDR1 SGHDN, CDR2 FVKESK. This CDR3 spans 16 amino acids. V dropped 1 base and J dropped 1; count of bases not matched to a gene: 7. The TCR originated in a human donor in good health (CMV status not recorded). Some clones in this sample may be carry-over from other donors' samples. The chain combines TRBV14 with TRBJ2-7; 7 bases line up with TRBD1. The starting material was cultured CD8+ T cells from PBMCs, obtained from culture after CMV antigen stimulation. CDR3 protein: CASSQGPTGSSYEQYF. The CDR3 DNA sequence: TGTGCCAGCAGCCAAGGACCGACAGGGAGTTCCTACGAGCAGTACTTC.